This is a list of T cell receptor beta chains from one sample in a study of T cell responses to AZD1222 COVID-19 vaccine. Profiling relied on immunoSEQ multiplex PCR, and the TCRdb table lists in-frame clones only, not all of them. This sample yields 150,000 to 250,000 clones, of which 80% to 95% are seen a single time; more than 0.8% belongs to the top ten. Sequencing used peripheral blood, obtained 28 days after the second AZD1222 dose. These receptor sequences come from an adult who received the AZD1222 COVID-19 vaccine. Both conserved end residues are part of each CDR3. Each record gives: J gene, clone size, V gene, CDR3 length, D gene, CDR3 protein, CDR3 DNA. The D gene is left open where the match is weak. Clone size, where shown, is once, few, many, or a class for clones that have expanded.

>TRBJ1-4|-|TRBV28|15|-
CASSRAIAGNEKLFF
TGTGCCAGCAGTCGAGCTATCGCGGGGAATGAAAAACTGTTTTTT
>TRBJ2-7|-|TRBV19|14|-
CASSTRRVRNEQYF
TGTGCCAGTAGTACCCGCAGGGTAAGAAATGAGCAGTACTTC
>TRBJ1-1|-|TRBV9|17|TRBD1
CASSVVGQVGMYTEAFF
TGTGCCAGCAGCGTAGTGGGACAGGTGGGGATGTACACTGAAGCTTTCTTT
>TRBJ1-2|-|TRBV5-1|13|-
CASSLARGPGYTF
TGCGCCAGCAGCTTGGCCAGGGGTCCTGGCTACACCTTC
>TRBJ2-7|-|TRBV3-1/TRBV3-2|11|-
CASSHRSEQYF
TGTGCCAGCAGCCATCGTTCCGAGCAGTACTTC
>TRBJ1-1|few|TRBV27|13|-
CASRIQGNTEAFF
TGTGCCAGCAGGATACAGGGGAACACTGAAGCTTTCTTT
>TRBJ2-5|few|TRBV24-1|15|TRBD1
CATSDPTGGEETQYF
TGTGCCACCAGTGACCCGACAGGGGGGGAAGAGACCCAGTACTTC
>TRBJ1-5|-|TRBV7-2|14|TRBD1
CASSYDRGNQPQHF
TGTGCCAGCAGCTACGACAGGGGCAATCAGCCCCAGCATTTT
>TRBJ2-7|few|TRBV27|15|TRBD2
CASRPTSGGNYEQYF
TGTGCCAGCAGACCGACTAGCGGGGGGAACTACGAGCAGTACTTC
>TRBJ1-1|-|TRBV3-1/TRBV3-2|14|-
CASSQDQATAEAFF
TGTGCCAGCAGCCAAGATCAGGCAACAGCGGAAGCTTTCTTT
>TRBJ2-5|-|TRBV28|15|TRBD1
CASSGAGTAVETQYF
TGTGCCAGCAGTGGGGCCGGGACAGCTGTAGAGACCCAGTACTTC
>TRBJ1-5|-|TRBV30|15|TRBD1
CAWSRQGAISQPQHF
TGTGCCTGGAGTAGACAGGGGGCGATTAGTCAGCCCCAGCATTTT
>TRBJ1-1|-|TRBV3-1/TRBV3-2|12|-
CASSQVSGEAFF
TGTGCCAGCAGCCAAGTATCTGGCGAAGCTTTCTTT
>TRBJ1-1|-|TRBV6-6|17|-
CASRRSPDGRINTEAFF
TGTGCCAGCAGACGATCCCCTGATGGACGGATAAACACTGAAGCTTTCTTT
>TRBJ1-1|-|TRBV5-1|17|TRBD1
CASSPRGGTVENTEAFF
TGCGCCAGCAGCCCGAGGGGTGGGACAGTGGAGAACACTGAAGCTTTCTTT
>TRBJ1-3|-|TRBV7-2|15|TRBD1
CASTERGGLQNTIYF
TGTGCCAGCACCGAACGAGGGGGCTTGCAAAACACCATATATTTT
>TRBJ1-6|-|TRBV28|15|-
CASSSRSSYNSPLHF
TGTGCCAGCAGTTCAAGGAGCTCCTATAATTCACCCCTCCACTTT
>TRBJ1-1|-|TRBV2|15|-
CASRAEESVNTEAFF
TGTGCCAGCAGGGCAGAAGAGTCCGTGAACACTGAAGCTTTCTTT
>TRBJ1-2|-|TRBV6-5|15|TRBD1
CASSRTGNTNYGYTF
TGTGCCAGCAGCCGGACAGGGAACACTAACTATGGCTACACCTTC
>TRBJ2-3|-|TRBV5-1|17|TRBD2
CASSLVRLAASTDTQYF
TGCGCCAGCAGCTTAGTCAGGCTAGCGGCTAGCACAGATACGCAGTATTTT
>TRBJ1-2|-|TRBV19|14|-
CASSPPDSLYGYTF
TGTGCCAGTAGCCCTCCGGACAGCCTCTATGGCTACACCTTC
>TRBJ2-3|-|TRBV6-4|17|TRBD2
CASSDSYSGGSAYTQYF
TGTGCCAGCAGTGACTCGTATAGCGGGGGATCGGCGTATACGCAGTATTTT
>TRBJ1-4|-|TRBV11-3|13|-
CASSRAPNEKLFF
TGTGCCAGCAGCCGCGCGCCTAATGAAAAACTGTTTTTT
>TRBJ1-1|-|TRBV5-6|12|TRBD1
CASRSGTDEAFF
TGTGCCAGCAGATCCGGGACAGATGAAGCTTTCTTT
>TRBJ2-1|-|TRBV19|12|TRBD2
CASWSSGGPQFF
TGTGCCAGTTGGTCTAGCGGGGGCCCTCAGTTCTTC
>TRBJ1-5|-|TRBV18|15|-
CASSPPPGAGEPQHF
TGTGCCAGCTCACCACCGCCAGGGGCGGGGGAGCCCCAGCATTTT
>TRBJ2-3|-|TRBV7-9|14|-
CASSLDLITDTQYF
TGTGCCAGCAGCTTAGACTTGATCACAGATACGCAGTATTTT
>TRBJ1-5|-|TRBV3-1/TRBV3-2|14|TRBD1
CASSQARGPQPQHF
TGTGCCAGCAGCCAAGCCAGGGGGCCCCAGCCCCAGCATTTT
>TRBJ2-7|-|TRBV4-3|17|TRBD2
CASSQAVAGGLSYEQYF
TGCGCCAGCAGCCAGGCTGTAGCGGGGGGGCTGTCCTACGAGCAGTACTTC
>TRBJ2-3|-|TRBV5-4|14|-
CASSPPVPLDTQYF
TGTGCCAGCAGCCCTCCGGTGCCCCTAGATACGCAGTATTTT
>TRBJ2-7|once|TRBV6-5|13|-
CASSYGGLGEQYF
TGTGCCAGCAGTTACGGGGGACTGGGGGAGCAGTACTTC
>TRBJ2-2|once|TRBV28|15|-
CASRRRGGYSGELFF
TGTGCCAGCCGCCGCAGGGGGGGGTACTCCGGGGAGCTGTTTTTT
>TRBJ1-6|-|TRBV6-5|14|-
CASRPDGEYSPLHF
TGTGCCAGCAGGCCTGACGGGGAATATTCACCCCTCCACTTT
>TRBJ2-7|-|TRBV7-9|13|-
CASSLAQSYEQYF
TGTGCCAGCAGCTTAGCGCAGTCCTACGAGCAGTACTTC
>TRBJ1-1|-|TRBV10-3|13|-
CAISGGSNTEAFF
TGTGCCATCAGTGGGGGGTCCAACACTGAAGCTTTCTTT
>TRBJ2-5|once|TRBV18|14|-
CASSYGQLQETQYF
TGTGCCAGCTCATACGGACAGCTCCAAGAGACCCAGTACTTC
>TRBJ1-1|-|TRBV18|12|-
CASSPGVTEAFF
TGTGCCAGCTCACCAGGCGTGACTGAAGCTTTCTTT
>TRBJ2-7|-|TRBV6-5|15|TRBD2
CASSLTSGGVYEQYF
TGTGCCAGCAGTTTAACTAGCGGGGGCGTCTACGAGCAGTACTTC
>TRBJ1-6|-|TRBV4-1|14|-
CASSQGHNNSPLHF
TGCGCCAGCAGCCAGGGACATAATAATTCACCCCTCCACTTT
>TRBJ2-3|-|TRBV4-2|16|TRBD2
CASSQAYGLGTDTQYF
TGTGCCAGCAGCCAAGCCTATGGACTAGGTACAGATACGCAGTATTTT
>TRBJ2-1|once|TRBV28|15|-
CASSLPGQPSNEQFF
TGTGCCAGCAGTCTCCCAGGCCAACCCTCCAATGAGCAGTTCTTC
>TRBJ2-3|-|TRBV7-3|15|TRBD2
CASSLSGGASDTQYF
TGTGCCAGCAGCTTAAGCGGGGGGGCGTCAGATACGCAGTATTTT
>TRBJ2-3|-|TRBV24-1|14|-
CATSVQGGTDTQYF
TGTGCCACCAGTGTCCAGGGAGGCACAGATACGCAGTATTTT
>TRBJ2-1|-|TRBV28|14|-
CASSLYPAPNEQFF
TGTGCCAGCAGTTTATACCCTGCCCCCAATGAGCAGTTCTTC
>TRBJ2-4|-|TRBV3-1/TRBV3-2|15|-
CASSPGARQGNIQYF
TGTGCCAGCAGCCCTGGGGCCCGGCAGGGAAACATTCAGTACTTC
>TRBJ2-7|-|TRBV6-5|14|-
CASSRESRTYEQYF
TGTGCCAGCAGCCGAGAGTCCAGGACCTACGAGCAGTACTTC
>TRBJ2-1|-|TRBV7-2|12|TRBD2
CASSRLAREQFF
TGTGCCAGCAGTCGACTAGCTCGTGAGCAGTTCTTC
>TRBJ1-6|-|TRBV5-4|14|-
CASSPYVDDSPLHF
TGTGCCAGCAGCCCATACGTTGACGATTCACCCCTCCACTTT
>TRBJ1-1|-|TRBV5-1|15|-
CASSLSPGVQTEAFF
TGCGCCAGCAGCTTGTCGCCGGGGGTGCAAACTGAAGCTTTCTTT
>TRBJ2-1|-|TRBV19|15|-
CASRNEHGGYNEQFF
TGTGCCAGTAGAAACGAACACGGGGGCTACAATGAGCAGTTCTTC
>TRBJ2-3|-|TRBV11-2|15|-
CASSLVVGSTDTQYF
TGTGCCAGCAGCTTAGTAGTAGGGAGCACAGATACGCAGTATTTT
>TRBJ2-2|once|TRBV7-3|13|-
CASRGQPTGELFF
TGTGCCAGCAGAGGACAGCCCACCGGGGAGCTGTTTTTT
>TRBJ2-5|-|TRBV6-5|15|TRBD2
CASNQGTSDVETQYF
TGTGCCAGCAACCAAGGGACTAGCGATGTGGAGACCCAGTACTTC